This is a list of T cell receptor beta chains from one sample in a study of CD8+ T cells in alopecia areata. Measured with immunoSEQ multiplex PCR; TCRdb has only the in-frame clones, and not every one. The sample shows roughly 120,000 clones, 50% to 55% of them seen only once. The specimen was CD4+ T cells sorted from blood, collected at week 4, from a patient treated with tofacitinib. These receptors were collected from a human donor with alopecia areata. CDR3s include the opening cysteine and the closing phenylalanine or tryptophan. The D gene is left open where the match is weak. Not all rows give a size; the values are once, few, many and, for expanded clones, a class.

clone_size	d_call	v_call	j_call	cdr3_nt	cdr3_aa
few	TRBD1	TRBV5-1	TRBJ1-1	TGCGCCAGCAGCACCCCCGGACAGGGATTGAACACTGAAGCTTTCTTT	CASSTPGQGLNTEAFF
-	-	TRBV30	TRBJ2-2	TGTGCCTGGAGTGTAGGCGGGACTCATCCGGAGCTGTTTTTT	CAWSVGGTHPELFF
-	-	TRBV15	TRBJ1-2	TGTGCCACCAGCCGCCCAAAGGAGGGTCTCACCTTC	CATSRPKEGLTF
few	-	TRBV5-1	TRBJ2-5	TGCGCCAGCAGCCCGGACGAACGGCGGGAGACCCAGTACTTC	CASSPDERRETQYF
few	TRBD1	TRBV6-1	TRBJ1-4	TGTGCCAGCAGTGAAGCGCGGGACAGGAGGGTTCTTAATGAAAAACTGTTTTTT	CASSEARDRRVLNEKLFF
many	-	TRBV30	TRBJ2-2	TGTGCCTGGAGTGTCGGTCACGGGGAGCTGTTTTTT	CAWSVGHGELFF
-	-	TRBV29-1	TRBJ2-3	TGCAGCGTTCGGAACCGGCAGGCAGATACGCAGTATTTT	CSVRNRQADTQYF
-	TRBD1	TRBV5-1	TRBJ1-1	TGCGCCAGCAGCTTGGGGGACAGGAGGTACACTGAAGCTTTCTTT	CASSLGDRRYTEAFF
-	TRBD1	TRBV29-1	TRBJ2-7	TGCAGCGCCCGGGACAGGGGCTACGAGCAGTACTTC	CSARDRGYEQYF
few	TRBD1	TRBV10-3	TRBJ1-2	TGTGCCATCAGCTCCGATAAGGTGGGACAGGGGGGTTACACCTTC	CAISSDKVGQGGYTF
-	-	TRBV4-1	TRBJ1-5	TGCGCCAGCAGCAGGGCGGACACCCCCCTAGCTCAGCCCCAGCATTTT	CASSRADTPLAQPQHF
-	-	TRBV2	TRBJ1-1	TGTGCCAGCAGTTACATAGCTGAAGCTTTCTTT	CASSYIAEAFF
-	TRBD1	TRBV5-6	TRBJ2-4	TGTGCCAGCAGCTGGGGACAGGGTAAAAACATTCAGTACTTC	CASSWGQGKNIQYF
few	TRBD2	TRBV10-3	TRBJ2-7	TGTGCCATCAGTGCTGGGCTAGCGGGAGGGGAGCAGTACTTC	CAISAGLAGGEQYF
-	TRBD1	TRBV30	TRBJ1-1	TGTGCCTGGAGGAGACAGGGGAACACTGAAGCTTTCTTT	CAWRRQGNTEAFF
few	TRBD1	TRBV6-5	TRBJ1-1	TGTGCCAGCAGTGGCCGGGACAGGGTCGCGACTGAAGCTTTCTTT	CASSGRDRVATEAFF
-	-	TRBV5-1	TRBJ2-6	TGCGCCAGCAGCTTGGGCGGCAGTGGGGCCAACGTCCTGACTTTC	CASSLGGSGANVLTF
-	TRBD1	TRBV6-5	TRBJ1-1	TGTGCCAGCAGGACAGGGAGCACTGAAGCTTTCTTT	CASRTGSTEAFF
-	-	TRBV27	TRBJ2-2	TGTGCCAGCAGTTTAACTGTCTTGTCTCTGGGCGCCGGGGAGCTGTTTTTT	CASSLTVLSLGAGELFF
-	TRBD1	TRBV6-5	TRBJ1-1	TGTGCCAGCAGTTACTCGTCGGCTAAGGGGGCCACTGAAGCTTTCTTT	CASSYSSAKGATEAFF
-	TRBD2	TRBV5-1	TRBJ2-3	TGCGCCAGCAGCGGCGGGGGGGCAGATACGCAGTATTTT	CASSGGGADTQYF
-	TRBD1	TRBV6-1	TRBJ1-2	TGTGCCAGCCCCCGGGACAGCGTCAACTATGGCTACACCTTC	CASPRDSVNYGYTF
-	-	TRBV25-1	TRBJ2-5	TGTGCCAGCAGTGAATTGCGATTCCAAGAGACCCAGTACTTC	CASSELRFQETQYF
few	-	TRBV29-1	TRBJ1-2	TGCAGCGTTGAAGTCCACGGAACATATGGCTACACCTTC	CSVEVHGTYGYTF
-	-	TRBV30	TRBJ2-3	TGTGCCTGGAGTGTAAGGGCTGATACGCAGTATTTT	CAWSVRADTQYF
-	-	TRBV30	TRBJ1-1	TGTGCCTGGAGTGAAGGGTACAGCAACACTGAAGCTTTCTTT	CAWSEGYSNTEAFF
-	-	TRBV29-1	TRBJ1-2	TGCAGCGCCGAAAGGGGGATGGGATCTGGCTACACCTTC	CSAERGMGSGYTF
once	TRBD1	TRBV19	TRBJ2-7	TGTGCCAGTAGTCCGGGACAGTCCTACGAGCAGTACTTC	CASSPGQSYEQYF
-	TRBD2	TRBV5-1	TRBJ2-1	TGCGCCAGCAGTCCGACTAGCGGGATGGACAATGAGCAGTTCTTC	CASSPTSGMDNEQFF
-	-	TRBV29-1	TRBJ2-7	TGCAGCGTTGAATGGCAGAGCCACGAGCAGTACTTC	CSVEWQSHEQYF
-	-	TRBV5-1	TRBJ1-4	TGCGCCAGCAGGGACACCGGTGAAAAACTGTTTTTT	CASRDTGEKLFF
-	-	TRBV29-1	TRBJ1-3	TGCAGCGCAACTTACAGGACTGGAAACACCATATATTTT	CSATYRTGNTIYF
-	-	TRBV5-4	TRBJ1-2	TGTGCCAGCAGCACACGGATCGGGGCTAACTATGGCTACACCTTC	CASSTRIGANYGYTF
-	-	TRBV6-1	TRBJ2-7	TGTGCCAGCAGTGACAGGGTTTACGAGCAGTACTTC	CASSDRVYEQYF
-	-	TRBV30	TRBJ2-5	TGTGCCTGGAGACGAAAACTCTCGGGAGAGACCCAGTACTTC	CAWRRKLSGETQYF
-	-	TRBV7-9	TRBJ2-1	TGTGCCAGCACCACCCTGGCCCTCGGACTCTACAATGAGCAGTTCTTC	CASTTLALGLYNEQFF
-	TRBD1	TRBV18	TRBJ1-5	TGTGCCAGCTCACCACCTTCAGGACAGGGGAGCAATCAGCCCCAGCATTTT	CASSPPSGQGSNQPQHF
-	-	TRBV29-1	TRBJ1-5	TGCAGCGCTGGACAGCCCCAGCATTTT	CSAGQPQHF
few	-	TRBV25-1	TRBJ1-4	TGTGCCAGCAAACCGGCGGGGGAGGAAAAACTGTTTTTT	CASKPAGEEKLFF
few	TRBD1	TRBV7-9	TRBJ1-1	TGTGCCAGCAGCCCATCAGGGGGCGATGACACTGAAGCTTTCTTT	CASSPSGGDDTEAFF
-	-	TRBV15	TRBJ2-1	TGTGCCACCTCAAGGCAGCGGTACAATGAGCAGTTCTTC	CATSRQRYNEQFF
-	-	TRBV27	TRBJ2-5	TGTGCCAGCAGTTTATCGAGAGGGGACCAAGAGACCCAGTACTTC	CASSLSRGDQETQYF
once	TRBD2	TRBV6-1	TRBJ2-5	TGTGCCAGCAGTGAAGGGTTAGCGGGCGCTCAAGAGACCCAGTACTTC	CASSEGLAGAQETQYF
-	TRBD2	TRBV14	TRBJ2-5	TGTGCCAGCAGAAAACTAGCGGGAGTAGGCGAGACCCAGTACTTC	CASRKLAGVGETQYF
few	-	TRBV5-1	TRBJ2-1	TGCGCCAGCAGCACGAATGGCGATGAGCAGTTCTTC	CASSTNGDEQFF